This T cell receptor beta chain was documented in a study of regulatory T cells in long-lasting Graves disease. Across the study: The definition of persistent Graves' disease was over 5 years of antithyroid drugs with positive TSH receptor antibodies.

This CDR3 contains 11 residues. The germline gives CDR1 SGHDN, CDR2 FVKESK. Trimming left V 4 bases short and J 8 bases short, with 6 bases between. Noted time point: persistent/refractory GD, antithyroid drugs over 5 years with positive TRAb. After RNA was extracted from PBMCs, the TCR library was made from it. Collection of peripheral blood (roughly 9.7 milliliters) was done using EDTA tubes. Assembly of TCR beta libraries relied on iRepertoire HTBI primers together with Arm-PCR of CDR3 regions. From the multiplex PCR reads, TCRdb called clonotypes with MiXCR, one entry per CDR3 protein. The repertoire holds approximately 400,000 distinct CDR3 sequences, with about a quarter as singletons. This clonotype was counted a few times. Antigen specificity is unknown. General observations from the study: Relative to newly diagnosed Graves' patients, persistent ones had lower TCR diversity.

This chain uses TRBV14 with TRBJ2-1, with D hard to call. The source material was peripheral blood mononuclear cells (PBMCs), sampled when the disease was refractory, from a patient treated with antithyroid drugs. The receptor was derived from a female donor with Graves disease. CDR3 in DNA: TGTGCCAGCAGCCGTGAGGATGAGCAGTTCTTC. Residues: CASSREDEQFF.